This T cell receptor (beta chain) was captured by sequencing in a study of T-cell reconstitution after alpha-beta-depleted transplantation in children. Preparation of the TCRbeta library was carried out with unique molecular identifiers. TCRdb re-analysed the PCR reads in MiXCR, keeping a single row per CDR3 protein. The repertoire has about 400,000 distinct CDR3 sequences, roughly 20% of them found once; the top ten carry 3.8%. Per the germline V gene, CDR1 is MDHEN and CDR2 is SYDVKM. This CDR3 has 12 residues. Trimming took 7 bases from V and 0 from J, leaving 7 bases between them. The source material was PBMCs from the stem cell graft donor, sampled from the stem cell graft. The V gene is TRBV28, the J gene TRBJ2-7, with a weak D call TRBD2 (5 bases). This TCR came from a human donor who donated a stem cell graft to a child with acute myeloid leukemia. This chain's CDR3 is CASKRSSYEQYF. The CDR3 coding sequence is TGTGCCAGCAAGCGGAGCTCCTACGAGCAGTACTTC. Based on the CDR3 plus reference TRBV28 and TRBJ2-7, the full variable domain is DVKVTQSSRYLVKRTGEKVFLECVQDMDHENMFWYRQDPGLGLRLIYFSYDVKMKEKGDIPEGYSVSREKKERFSLILESASTNQTSMYLCASKRSSYEQYFGPGTRLTVT.